The source of this T cell receptor (beta chain) is a study of breast tumors, draining lymph nodes, adjacent tissues. General study results and limits: Tumor TCR diversity was below lymph nodes but above nontumor tissue. Data only fit, rather than demonstrated, lymph node origin of most tumor T cells. Most tumor T cells seemingly derive from lymph node, then expand in tumor. Luminal-like breast cancer showed significantly higher tumor–nontumor repertoire similarity than basal-like.

TCRdb reprocessed the multiplex PCR reads via MiXCR and lists one record per CDR3 protein. This sample has 21,000 or so distinct CDR3 sequences, with about 41% found just once. Looked up from germline, CDR1 is SGHVS and CDR2 is FNYEAQ. The CDR3 length is 13 residues. As regards this clonotype: Its antigen remains unidentified. One junction end does not reproduce the germline sequence, and a read error may be involved.

The TCR sequence derives from a female donor with breast cancer. Some clones in this sample may be carry-over from other donors' samples. Specimen: breast tumor tissue. The chain carries TRBV7-6 and TRBJ1-6, with 7 nucleotides matching TRBD1. Here the CDR3 reads CASSLQGRSPFHF. The DNA for the CDR3 is TGTGCCAGCAGCCTACAGGGGCGGTCACCCTTCCACTTT.